A single sample is the source of the 17 T cell receptor beta chains below, sequenced in a study of T cell responses to AZD1222 COVID-19 vaccine. Assay: immunoSEQ multiplex PCR; the TCRdb copy retains only in-frame clones and omits some. The sample gives around 150,000 clones, roughly 92% of which show up once; approximately 1.2% is in the top ten. Sequencing was performed on peripheral blood, taken 28 days after the second AZD1222 dose. These receptors all come from an adult who received the AZD1222 COVID-19 vaccine.

This sequence joins TRBV5-5 and TRBJ2-7; 8 bases are shared with TRBD2. V dropped 0 bases and J dropped 5; count of bases not matched to a gene: 10. The CDR3 spans 16 residues. The germline CDR1 and CDR2 sequences are SGHKS and YYEKEE (reference sequence). CDR3 sequence: CASSLAGGSGVDEQYF. CDR3 coding DNA: TGTGCCAGCAGCTTGGCCGGTGGTAGCGGGGTCGACGAGCAGTACTTC.

The rearrangement links TRBV11-2 to TRBJ2-7; maybe TRBD1 (6 bases). The CDR3 is made up of 15 amino acids. Germline lookup yields CDR1 SGHAT and CDR2 FQNNGV. The V gene lost 1 base and the J gene lost 3 bases, with 13 bases spanning the gap. DNA of the CDR3: TGTGCCAGCAGCTTAGTTGCTGGGGGCGGCTACGAGCAGTACTTC. Translating gives CASSLVAGGGYEQYF. The full variable domain, rest sourced from reference TRBV11-2 and TRBJ2-7, is EAGVAQSPRYKIIEKRQSVAFWCNPISGHATLYWYQQILGQGPKLLIQFQNNGVVDDSQLPKDRFSAERLKGVDSTLKIQPAKLEDSAVYLCASSLVAGGGYEQYFGPGTRLTVT.

The chain is built from TRBV7-9 and TRBJ2-5, with D perhaps given as TRBD1 or TRBD2 (6 bases each). CDR3 length: 15 residues. V lost 7 bases and J 4 bases, leaving 19 bases between the germline ends. Germline V gene sequence: CDR1 SEHNR, CDR2 FQNEAQ (reference sequence). This CDR3 reads CASTLGGQGLETQYF. CDR3 DNA sequence: TGTGCCAGCACCCTAGGGGGGCAGGGTCTAGAGACCCAGTACTTC.

The chain couples TRBV19 to TRBJ1-2; D may be TRBD1 (5 bases). The CDR3 is made up of 13 amino acids. CDR1 is LNHDA and CDR2 is SQIVND in the germline V gene (reference sequence). Trimming removed 4 bases from V and 6 bases from J, with 12 bases in between. CDR3 DNA: TGTGCCAGTAGTACTAGACGGGGCGATGGCTACACCTTC. It specifies CASSTRRGDGYTF.

This clone was counted a single time. The V and J genes are TRBV10-3 and TRBJ2-7, with a possible D match to TRBD1 (6 bases). V gave up 6 bases and J gave up 6 bases, with 15 bases separating them. Looked up from germline, CDR1 is ENHRY and CDR2 is SYGVKD. This CDR3 is 13 amino acids long. The CDR3 loop reads CAISAGELSEQYF. The CDR3 DNA reads TGTGCCATCAGCGCAGGGGAGTTGAGCGAGCAGTACTTC.

The gene calls are TRBV6-5 and TRBJ2-3, with 11 bases identical to TRBD2. Trimming took 8 bases from V and 0 from J; bases not matched to a gene: 4. The CDR3 runs 15 residues. From germline, CDR1 is MNHEY and CDR2 SVGAGI. Written as DNA, the CDR3 is TGTGCCAGCTACGGGACTAGCGGAAGCACAGATACGCAGTATTTT. Translated, it gives CASYGTSGSTDTQYF.

This clone appeared once. This sequence joins TRBV10-3 and TRBJ2-7, with a tentative D call TRBD2 (6 bases). The CDR3 loop spans 16 amino acids. V lost 0 bases and J lost 1, with 13 bases in between. Germline CDR1 reads ENHRY; CDR2 reads SYGVKD. This CDR3 is CAISESDQTSSYEQYF. The CDR3 DNA reads TGTGCCATCAGTGAGTCGGACCAGACTAGTTCCTACGAGCAGTACTTC.

This sequence joins TRBV9 and TRBJ2-1; TRBD2 aligns across 10 bases. J was trimmed by 7 bases and V by 0 bases; bases with no gene match: 7. Germline-derived CDR1 and CDR2 are SGDLS and YYNGEE. The CDR3 is 16 residues long. The CDR3: CASSVVRAGGTNEQFF. CDR3 DNA sequence: TGTGCCAGCAGCGTAGTCAGAGCGGGAGGGACAAATGAGCAGTTCTTC.

CDR3 nucleotides: TGTGCCAGCAGTGAGTGGAGCTCCTACAATGAGCAGTTCTTC. As protein: CASSEWSSYNEQFF. The chain recombines TRBV2 with TRBJ2-1; D unresolved. Germline CDR1 SNHLY, CDR2 FYNNEI. There are 14 residues in the CDR3. With 3 bases removed from V and 0 bases from J, the gap between germline ends came to 6 bases.

CDR3 in DNA: TGTGCCAGCTCAACGGGACCGAACTCTGGAAACACCATATATTTT. This gives the protein CASSTGPNSGNTIYF. The chain has TRBV18 and TRBJ1-3; tentatively, D is TRBD1 (5 bases). Germline V lookup: CDR1 KGHSH, CDR2 LQKENI. This CDR3 region has 15 residues. Trimming took 5 bases from V and 0 from J, leaving 11 bases between them.

The chain carries TRBV9 and TRBJ2-7; TRBD1 aligns across 8 bases. The trim removed 3 bases at V and 2 bases at J, leaving 10 bases unmatched. This CDR3 has 16 residues. Looked up from germline, CDR1 is SGDLS and CDR2 is YYNGEE. CDR3 sequence: CASSGKTGTGTYEQYF. CDR3 DNA sequence: TGTGCCAGCAGCGGGAAGACCGGGACAGGAACCTACGAGCAGTACTTC.

The chain has TRBV5-4 and TRBJ2-7; D remains unclear. Trimming removed 2 bases at V and 5 bases at J, with 8 bases between. This CDR3 has 12 amino acids. Germline loops: CDR1 SGHNT, CDR2 YYREEE (reference sequence). CDR3 sequence (DNA): TGTGCCAGCAGCTTTCTACCGGACGAGCAGTACTTC. Amino acid sequence: CASSFLPDEQYF.

The genes are TRBV9 and TRBJ1-1; the D gene is possibly TRBD1 (5 bases). Trimming removed 0 bases from V and 0 bases from J, with 12 bases in between. Germline V CDR1 and CDR2: SGDLS, YYNGEE. There are 16 residues in the CDR3. CDR3 residues: CASSVAGGDLNTEAFF. The CDR3, as DNA: TGTGCCAGCAGCGTAGCTGGGGGGGATTTGAACACTGAAGCTTTCTTT.

The chain combines TRBV19 with TRBJ1-2; no reliable D call. Germline CDR1 reads LNHDA; CDR2 reads SQIVND (reference sequence). V gave up 6 bases and J gave up 2 bases, with 13 bases separating them. The CDR3 is 14 residues long. CDR3 region: CASSPPGGNYGYTF. DNA of the CDR3: TGTGCCAGTAGCCCCCCCGGAGGGAACTATGGCTACACCTTC. Looking up the rest from reference TRBV19 and TRBJ1-2 gives the full variable domain: DGGITQSPKYLFRKEGQNVTLSCEQNLNHDAMYWYRQDPGQGLRLIYYSQIVNDFQKGDIAEGYSVSREKKESFPLTVTSAQKNPTAFYLCASSPPGGNYGYTFGSGTRLTVV.

The rearrangement joins TRBV6-5 to TRBJ1-2; D possibly corresponds to TRBD1 (5 bases). Trimming took off 7 bases at V and 4 bases at J, with 16 bases between the two ends. CDR3 size: 14 residues. The germline CDR1 and CDR2 sequences are MNHEY and SVGAGI. The CDR3 DNA reads TGTGCCAGCACGGGCTTTCGGGGGAGCTATGGCTACACCTTC. It codes for CASTGFRGSYGYTF.

The chain joins TRBV9 to TRBJ1-5; D gene uncertain. V was shortened by 4 bases and J by 7 bases, with 15 bases between the two germline ends. Germline V gene data show CDR1 as SGDLS and CDR2 as YYNGEE. The CDR3 is 14 amino acids. The CDR3 coding sequence is TGTGCCAGCAGCCCCACGGCAGGTCGGCAGCCCCAGCATTTT. Amino acids: CASSPTAGRQPQHF.

Written as DNA, the CDR3 is TGTGCCAGCAGTTTGTGGACTAGCGGGAGAGAGTACGAGCAGTACTTC. Protein: CASSLWTSGREYEQYF. The V call is TRBV28, the J call TRBJ2-7, with 13 bases matching TRBD2. The V gene end was trimmed by 3 bases and the J gene end by 4 bases; junction bases not matched to a gene: 6. Germline V lookup: CDR1 MDHEN, CDR2 SYDVKM. The CDR3 is 16 amino acids.